Each of the 20 T cell receptor beta chains below was sequenced from the same sample in a study of blood T cell repertoires in COVID-19 (dated by TCRdb to the early 2020s). Libraries were built with the immunoSEQ multiplex PCR assay. What TCRdb holds here is the immuneACCESS table cut down to in-frame rearrangements. Part of the clones is not present; checked against another copy, under half of the missing clones reflect an unresolved V gene, and the others are unexplained. Present in this sample are about 140,000 clones, roughly four fifths of which were seen just once. The top ten hold around 7.8% of the sample. Input material: peripheral blood. Receptors were obtained from a human donor in a cohort sampled during active COVID-19.

The V and J genes are TRBV4-1 and TRBJ1-4; D is unresolved. The CDR3 is 15 residues long. V was trimmed by 7 bases and J by 4 bases, leaving 16 bases between them. CDR1 is MGHRA and CDR2 is YSYEKL in the germline V gene. The CDR3, as DNA: TGCGCCAGCATGGGGAGCAGGCGGGATAATGAAAAACTGTTTTTT. Translated: CASMGSRRDNEKLFF.

The count of this clone is one. This rearrangement joins TRBV6-5 to TRBJ1-2, with 7 bases that match TRBD1. With V trimmed by 8 bases and J by 5 bases, 5 bases remained unmatched. The length of the CDR3 is 12 residues. Germline lookup yields CDR1 MNHEY and CDR2 SVGAGI. CDR3 sequence: CASWQGDYGYTF. CDR3 coding DNA: TGTGCCAGCTGGCAGGGGGATTATGGCTACACCTTC.

This clone was seen a single time. V gene TRBV4-1 combines with J gene TRBJ1-4; a possible D gene is TRBD1 (6 bases). The V end was cut by 3 bases, the J end by 6 bases, with 14 bases between. This CDR3 comprises 15 residues. Germline-derived CDR1 and CDR2 are MGHRA and YSYEKL. Here the CDR3 reads CASSQGPQGYEKLFF. The DNA for the CDR3 is TGCGCCAGCAGCCAGGGGCCTCAGGGGTATGAAAAACTGTTTTTT.

This rearrangement joins TRBV19 to TRBJ1-1, with 7 bases aligning to TRBD1. This CDR3 is built from 15 residues. From germline, CDR1 is LNHDA and CDR2 SQIVND (reference sequence). Trimming cost V 6 bases and J 0 bases; bases outside gene matches: 7. The CDR3 DNA reads as TGTGCCAGTAGAGATCCAGGGGGAATGAACACTGAAGCTTTCTTT. This codes for CASRDPGGMNTEAFF.

The chain links TRBV10-3 to TRBJ2-7; 10 bases align to TRBD1. The CDR3 is made up of 15 amino acids. V lost 7 bases to trimming and J lost 0 bases; unmatched junction nucleotides: 6. Germline-derived CDR1 and CDR2 are ENHRY and SYGVKD. CDR3 nucleotides: TGTGCCATCAACCCGGACAGGGGGGCCTCCTACGAGCAGTACTTC. Its translation: CAINPDRGASYEQYF.

The V gene is TRBV5-4, the J gene TRBJ2-1; possible D gene TRBD1, 6 bases. The CDR3 runs to 14 residues. Trimming removed 1 base from V and 7 bases from J, with 12 bases in between. CDR1 is SGHNT, CDR2 YYREEE, per germline (reference sequence). The CDR3 sequence is CASSLPKGVNEQFF. The DNA for the CDR3 is TGTGCCAGCAGCTTGCCTAAGGGGGTGAATGAGCAGTTCTTC. The variable domain in full, with the rest retrieved from reference TRBV5-4 and TRBJ2-1, is ETGVTQSPTHLIKTRGQQVTLRCSSQSGHNTVSWYQQALGQGPQFIFQYYREEENGRGNFPPRFSGLQFPNYSSELNVNALELDDSALYLCASSLPKGVNEQFFGPGTRLTVL.

V usage is TRBV28 and J usage is TRBJ1-5; D remains ambiguous. CDR3 length: 15 residues. The V gene's germline CDR1 is MDHEN and CDR2 SYDVKM. With 4 bases removed from V and 5 bases from J, the gap between germline ends came to 15 bases. The CDR3 sequence is CASSSRGRRHQPQHF. In nucleotides, the CDR3 is TGTGCCAGCAGTTCCCGAGGGAGGCGACATCAGCCCCAGCATTTT. Using reference TRBV28 and TRBJ1-5 for the parts outside the CDR3, the full variable domain is DVKVTQSSRYLVKRTGEKVFLECVQDMDHENMFWYRQDPGLGLRLIYFSYDVKMKEKGDIPEGYSVSREKKERFSLILESASTNQTSMYLCASSSRGRRHQPQHFGDGTRLSIL.

The chain is built from TRBV5-1 and TRBJ1-1; weak D call: TRBD1 (6 bases). V was clipped by 3 bases and J by 0 bases, with 12 bases between them. CDR3 length: 15 amino acids. Germline CDR1 is SGHRS and CDR2 is YFSETQ. CDR3 DNA: TGCGCCAGCAGCTCAGGACAGCTTATGAACACTGAAGCTTTCTTT. The encoded protein is CASSSGQLMNTEAFF.

This chain links TRBV3-1 (or the pseudogene TRBV3-2) with TRBJ2-1; possible D gene TRBD1, 6 bases. V lost 8 bases and J lost 7, with 24 bases in between. This CDR3 is built from 16 residues. Germline assignment: CDR1 LGHDT and CDR2 YNNKEL (reference sequence). Here the CDR3 reads CASAPTGTKTVNEQFF. The CDR3 coding sequence is TGTGCCAGCGCTCCTACAGGGACAAAGACGGTTAATGAGCAGTTCTTC.

The chain is built from TRBV5-1 and TRBJ2-1; possibly TRBD1 for D (5 bases). Germline V gene data show CDR1 as SGHRS and CDR2 as YFSETQ. V lost 0 bases, J lost 7 bases, and 23 bases lay in between. The CDR3 covers 18 residues. As DNA, the CDR3 is TGCGCCAGCAGCTTGGTAGGGGCAGCTCCTGGGCTACTAAATGAGCAGTTCTTC. This gives the protein CASSLVGAAPGLLNEQFF. The variable domain in full, completed from reference TRBV5-1 and TRBJ2-1, reads KAGVTQTPRYLIKTRGQQVTLSCSPISGHRSVSWYQQTPGQGLQFLFEYFSETQRNKGNFPGRFSGRQFSNSRSEMNVSTLELGDSALYLCASSLVGAAPGLLNEQFFGPGTRLTVL.

The rearrangement links TRBV3-1 (or the pseudogene TRBV3-2) to TRBJ1-2; weak D call: TRBD1 (5 bases). With 6 bases removed from V and 1 base from J, the gap between germline ends came to 9 bases. The CDR3 spans 13 residues. Germline V gene data show CDR1 as LGHDT and CDR2 as YNNKEL (reference sequence). The CDR3 nucleotides read TGTGCCAGCAGTAAGACAGTTAACTATGGCTACACCTTC. As protein: CASSKTVNYGYTF.

V gene TRBV19 combines with J gene TRBJ1-3, with a possible D match to TRBD1 (5 bases). Germline CDR1 reads LNHDA; CDR2 reads SQIVND (reference sequence). The V and J ends lost 6 bases and 2 bases respectively, with 11 bases between them. The CDR3 sequence is 14 residues long. CDR3 bases: TGTGCCAGTAGAACCCTAGGGGCTGGAAACACCATATATTTT. Translating gives CASRTLGAGNTIYF.

CDR3 coding DNA: TGCGCCAGCAGAGCGACAGGGACCACTGAAGCTTTCTTT. Translating it yields CASRATGTTEAFF. The J gene is TRBJ1-1, the V gene TRBV10-1; 7 bases map to TRBD1. Germline CDR1 reads WNHNN; CDR2 reads SYGVQD (reference sequence). The V gene end was trimmed by 6 bases and the J gene end by 4 bases; junction bases not matched to a gene: 5. This CDR3 spans 13 amino acids.

The chain combines TRBV3-1 (or the pseudogene TRBV3-2) with TRBJ2-5; D gene unclear. This CDR3 is 15 amino acids long. V was pared by 1 base and J by 7 bases, with 16 bases between. Looked up from germline, CDR1 is LGHDT and CDR2 is YNNKEL (reference sequence). This chain's CDR3 is CASSQVAPRSGTQYF. CDR3 DNA: TGTGCCAGCAGCCAAGTCGCACCCCGATCGGGGACCCAGTACTTC.

The V and J genes are TRBV6-6 and TRBJ2-7, with D maybe TRBD1 (6 bases). Per the germline V gene, CDR1 is MNHNY and CDR2 is SVGAGI (reference sequence). This CDR3 is 13 amino acids long. Trimming took off 9 bases at V and 0 bases at J, with 12 bases between the two ends. CDR3 nucleotide sequence: TGTGCCAGTTTTCGGACAGCCTCCTACGAGCAGTACTTC. Protein product: CASFRTASYEQYF.

This rearrangement joins TRBV18 to TRBJ2-1; D is unclear. The CDR3 loop spans 14 amino acids. V was shortened by 1 base and J by 8 bases, with 12 bases between the two germline ends. Germline assignment: CDR1 KGHSH and CDR2 LQKENI. The CDR3 DNA sequence: TGTGCCAGCTCACCACTTAACGTCCGGGATGAGCAGTTCTTC. This codes for CASSPLNVRDEQFF.

V and J are TRBV29-1 and TRBJ1-1; no clear D. CDR1 and CDR2 from the germline V gene are SQVTM and ANQGSEA. The CDR3 length is 13 residues. The ends were cut back, 2 bases at V and 0 bases at J, with 7 bases in the middle. CDR3: CSVERQVNTEAFF. The CDR3 DNA is TGCAGCGTTGAACGGCAGGTGAACACTGAAGCTTTCTTT.

This clone was detected a few times. This chain connects TRBV2 to TRBJ1-5; possibly TRBD1 for D (6 bases). CDR1 and CDR2 from the germline V gene are SNHLY and FYNNEI. The CDR3 loop spans 13 amino acids. Trimming took off 5 bases at V and 7 bases at J, with 12 bases between the two ends. In nucleotides, the CDR3 is TGTGCCAGCAGTCCAACAGGGAACCAGCCCCAGCATTTT. It is translated as CASSPTGNQPQHF.

Of note for this clone: The sample holds other DNA sequences that translate to the same CDR3. The chain carries TRBV5-1 and TRBJ1-1; D perhaps matches TRBD1 (5 bases). V was cut by 4 bases and J by 1 base, with 14 bases left in between. Germline V gene data show CDR1 as SGHRS and CDR2 as YFSETQ. The CDR3 is 15 amino acids. The CDR3 DNA sequence: TGCGCCAGCAGCCCCCGGGGGGGAACGAACACTGAAGCTTTCTTT. It codes for CASSPRGGTNTEAFF.

This clone was detected only once. The chain combines TRBV27 with TRBJ2-4; 7 bases line up with TRBD1. The junction had 6 bases not matched to a gene; V was cut back by 5 bases and J by 8 bases. The CDR3 consists of 13 residues. Germline lookup yields CDR1 MNHEY and CDR2 SMNVEV (reference sequence). Here the CDR3 reads CASSDRVSDIQYF. The CDR3 bases are TGTGCCAGCAGTGACAGGGTTTCGGACATTCAGTACTTC.